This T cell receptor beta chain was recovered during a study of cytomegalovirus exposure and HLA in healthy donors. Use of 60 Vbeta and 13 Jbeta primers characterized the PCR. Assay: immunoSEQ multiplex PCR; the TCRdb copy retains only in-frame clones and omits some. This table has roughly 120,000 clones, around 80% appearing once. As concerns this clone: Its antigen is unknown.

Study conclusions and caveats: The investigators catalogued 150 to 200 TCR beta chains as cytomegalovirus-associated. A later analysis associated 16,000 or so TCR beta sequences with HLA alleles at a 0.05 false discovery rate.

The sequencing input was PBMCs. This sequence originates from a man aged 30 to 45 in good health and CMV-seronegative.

The CDR3 reads CASSQTGQGFYGYTF. CDR3 nucleotide sequence: TGCGCCAGCAGCCAAACGGGACAGGGATTTTATGGCTACACCTTC. This chain links TRBV4-3 with TRBJ1-2, with 9 bases identical to TRBD1. CDR3 size: 15 residues. Germline trimming cut 2 bases from V and 5 bases from J; bases unmatched to any gene: 6. In germline, CDR1 is LGHNA, CDR2 YSLEER.